This T cell receptor (beta chain) comes out of a study of early T cells in non-severe SARS-CoV-2 infection (dated by TCRdb to the early 2020s). Background for the entire study: TCR sequencing used bulk RNA from unsorted whole blood, so alpha and beta chains could not be paired. General conclusions and limits of the study: VDJdb matching was skewed toward anti-spike CD8 responses and likely underestimated virus-specific expansions by missing private and CD4 specificities.

Receptor libraries were prepared by 5' RACE. Data came from a NextSeq 500. Unique molecular identifiers were attached to individual cDNA molecules in the TCR library protocol so that sequencing error and PCR bias could be corrected. Both TCR alpha and beta chains were sequenced, and tight co-correlation was observed between alpha and beta sequence abundances in each sample. The study's own analysis went as follows. Decombinator V4 was used to annotate TCR sequences for V gene, J gene and CDR3. Expanded TCRs were defined as changing significantly between any two time points under a Poisson model with p below 0.0001. Abundances of TCRs were expressed as counts per million after normalisation to the total number of TCRs sequenced in each sample. MAIT TCRs were defined by TRAV1-2 paired with TRAJ12, TRAJ20 or TRAJ33, and iNKT TCRs by TRAV10 paired with TRAJ18. VDJdb, accessed on 1 November 2021, was searched for TCRs annotated for CMV, EBV and SARS-CoV-2, and TCRs annotated for more than one antigen were excluded. TCRdb trimmed public reads at Q25 via fastp, called clones via MiXCR and kept in-frame beta chains. Rows are combined by CDR3 protein, so each entry shows the most common genes and DNA. Clone size and V and J calls follow TCRdb, not the original study. Recorded for this sample are about 84,000 distinct CDR3 sequences; over 10% of them occurred a single time. Jointly, the top ten make up over 2.5% of the sample.

The table lists this clonotype with many counts. Its antigen remains unidentified. Qualities for individual bases were not recorded, and no much larger clone is one base off. The germline V gene (reference sequence) supplies CDR1 GTSNPN and CDR2 SVGIG. The CDR3 starts with the cysteine, ends with the phenylalanine, and has 14 residues. Only CDR3 DNA remains: 42 bases, in frame from the first base. Trimming takes 1 base off V and 1 base off J; junction bases not matched to a gene: 3. Set within a cohort of healthcare workers in London, UK, this nested case-control study involved weekly PCR testing of nasopharyngeal swabs along with blood sampling. Healthcare workers were recruited during the week of the UK lockdown, between 23 and 31 March 2020, and followed weekly for up to about 16 weeks.

The sequence derives from an adult who was a healthcare worker with PCR-confirmed SARS-CoV-2 infection or an uninfected control (not recorded which). Sequencing used whole blood. The chain is encoded by TRBV30 joined to TRBJ1-1; 7 middle bases align to TRBD1. The DNA is TGTGCCTGGAGTGGACAGGGTCGGAACACTGAAGCTTTCTTT. Its translation reads: CAWSGQGRNTEAFF.